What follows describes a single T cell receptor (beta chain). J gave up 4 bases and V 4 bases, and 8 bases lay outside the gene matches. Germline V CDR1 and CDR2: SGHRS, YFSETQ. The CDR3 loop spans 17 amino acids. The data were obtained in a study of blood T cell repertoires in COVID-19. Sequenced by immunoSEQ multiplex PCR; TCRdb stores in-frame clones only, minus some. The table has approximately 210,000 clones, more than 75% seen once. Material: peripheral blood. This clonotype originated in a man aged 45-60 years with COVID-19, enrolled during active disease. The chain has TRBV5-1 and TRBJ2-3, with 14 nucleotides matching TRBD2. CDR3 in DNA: TGCGCCAGCAGCCTCGGACTAGCGGGGGGCCGGGCAGATACGCAGTATTTT. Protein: CASSLGLAGGRADTQYF.